The T cell receptor (beta chain) under discussion was sequenced for a study of T cell changes during pregnancy in multiple sclerosis. This CDR3 is 13 amino acids long. The V and J ends lost 6 bases and 6 bases, in that order; junction bases with no gene match: 5. Germline values: CDR1 MNHEY, CDR2 SVGAGI. Measured with immunoSEQ multiplex PCR; TCRdb has only the in-frame clones, and not every one. The sample gives fewer than 65,000 clones, about nine tenths of which show up once; around 2.2% is in the top ten. This receptor was obtained from a female donor in good health, enrolled as a control in a pregnancy study. The source was peripheral blood, collected in the third trimester of pregnancy. The chain carries TRBV6-5 and TRBJ1-2, with TRBD1 matching over 9 bases. The CDR3 loop reads CASRIGTGHGYTF. The CDR3 DNA reads TGTGCCAGCAGAATCGGGACAGGGCATGGCTACACCTTC.